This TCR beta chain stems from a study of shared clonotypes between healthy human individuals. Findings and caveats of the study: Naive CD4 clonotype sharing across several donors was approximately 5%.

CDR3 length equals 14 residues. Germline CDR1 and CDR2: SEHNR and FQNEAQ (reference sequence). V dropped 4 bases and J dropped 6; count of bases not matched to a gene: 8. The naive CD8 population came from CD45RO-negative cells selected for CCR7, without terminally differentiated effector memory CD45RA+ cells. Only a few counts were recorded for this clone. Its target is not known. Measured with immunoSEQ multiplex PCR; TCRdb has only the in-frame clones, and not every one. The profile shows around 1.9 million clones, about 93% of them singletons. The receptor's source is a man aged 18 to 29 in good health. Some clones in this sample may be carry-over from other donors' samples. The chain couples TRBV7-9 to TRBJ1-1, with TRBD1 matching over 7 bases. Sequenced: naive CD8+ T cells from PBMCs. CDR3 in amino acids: CASSSWTGLAEAFF. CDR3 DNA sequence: TGTGCCAGCAGCTCCTGGACAGGACTCGCTGAAGCTTTCTTT.